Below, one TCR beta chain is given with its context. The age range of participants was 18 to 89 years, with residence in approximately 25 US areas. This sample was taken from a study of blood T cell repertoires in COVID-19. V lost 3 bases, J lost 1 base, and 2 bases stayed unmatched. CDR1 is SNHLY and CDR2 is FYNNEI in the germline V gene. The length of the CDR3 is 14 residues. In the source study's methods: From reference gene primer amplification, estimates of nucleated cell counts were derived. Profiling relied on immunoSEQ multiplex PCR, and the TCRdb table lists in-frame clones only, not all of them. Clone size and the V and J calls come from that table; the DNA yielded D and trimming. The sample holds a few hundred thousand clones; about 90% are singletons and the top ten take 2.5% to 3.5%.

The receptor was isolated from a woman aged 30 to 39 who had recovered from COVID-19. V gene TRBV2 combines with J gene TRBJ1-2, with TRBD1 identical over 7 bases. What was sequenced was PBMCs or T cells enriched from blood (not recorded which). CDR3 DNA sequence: TGTGCCAGCAGTGATAACAGGGGTAACTATGGCTACACCTTC. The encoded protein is CASSDNRGNYGYTF. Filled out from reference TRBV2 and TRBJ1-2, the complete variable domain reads EPEVTQTPSHQVTQMGQEVILRCVPISNHLYFYWYRQILGQKVEFLVSFYNNEISEKSEIFDDQFSVERPDGSNFTLKIRSTKLEDSAMYFCASSDNRGNYGYTFGSGTRLTVV.